The next 21 T cell receptor beta chains were all read from a single sample in a study of T cells in Graves' hyperthyroidism and ophthalmopathy. The source material, RNA transcripts, was used to amplify TCR beta CDR3 regions. During a first-round RT-PCR of the TCR CDR3, the HTBI primer set was used. MiXCR was run by TCRdb on the multiplex PCR reads, yielding one entry per CDR3 protein. The sample lists some 380,000 distinct CDR3 sequences, approximately 13% seen once, with more than 20% in the top ten. Specimen: blood. The source is a man under 40 with Graves' hyperthyroidism that later progressed to Graves' ophthalmopathy.

The chain joins TRBV19 to TRBJ1-4, with 8 bases aligning to TRBD1. This CDR3 region has 12 residues. Germline lookup yields CDR1 LNHDA and CDR2 SQIVND (reference sequence). CDR3 nucleotide sequence: TGTGCGTCCGGACAGGGAAACGAAAAACTGTTTTTT. Its protein product is CASGQGNEKLFF.

This clonotype has ten or more counts. CDR3 DNA sequence: TGTGCCAGCAGCCTCACAATCGGGACAGGGGGCGATGGTGAAAAACTGTTTTTT. This encodes CASSLTIGTGGDGEKLFF. The chain recombines TRBV7-9 with TRBJ1-4, with 12 bases lining up with TRBD1. The CDR3 length is 18 residues. The J segment lost 7 bases and the V segment lost 5 bases, leaving 14 bases of the junction unmatched. Germline assignment: CDR1 SEHNR and CDR2 FQNEAQ (reference sequence).

The chain combines TRBV5-1 with TRBJ2-5, with TRBD2 matching 12 bases. Germline CDR1 is SGHRS and CDR2 is YFSETQ. V lost 3 bases and J lost 5; bases outside the gene matches: 5. CDR3 length: 15 residues. This chain's CDR3 is CASSSGLAGRETQYF. CDR3 in DNA: TGCGCCAGCAGCTCAGGACTAGCGGGGAGGGAGACCCAGTACTTC.

This clonotype was found a few times. The rearrangement links TRBV3-1 to TRBJ1-5; 8 nucleotides line up with TRBD1. V lost 5 bases and J lost 7; bases outside the gene matches: 7. The CDR3 loop spans 14 amino acids. Germline assignment: CDR1 LGHDT and CDR2 YNNKEL (reference sequence). The CDR3 is CASSKDRDGQPQHF. The CDR3 bases are TGTGCCAGCAGCAAGGACAGGGACGGCCAGCCCCAGCATTTT. Full variable domain (outside the CDR3, taken from reference TRBV3-1 and TRBJ1-5): DTAVSQTPKYLVTQMGNDKSIKCEQNLGHDTMYWYKQDSKKFLKIMFSYNNKELIINETVPNRFSPKSPDKAHLNLHINSLELGDSAVYFCASSKDRDGQPQHFGDGTRLSIL.

As to this clonotype: A clone one base away is much larger, so this may be a read error. CDR3 region: CASNLVEVEQFF. In DNA, the CDR3 is TGTGCCAGCAACCTAGTAGAGGTTGAGCAGTTCTTC. The rearrangement links TRBV7-9 to TRBJ2-1, with D hard to call. The CDR3 is 12 amino acids. Germline loops: CDR1 SEHNR, CDR2 FQNEAQ (reference sequence). V dropped 7 bases and J dropped 9 bases, with 13 bases sitting between them.

The chain combines TRBV12-5 with TRBJ2-1; possible D gene TRBD2, 6 bases. Germline values: CDR1 LGHNT, CDR2 FRNRAP. V lost 0 bases and J 4 bases, leaving 7 bases between the germline ends. The length of the CDR3 is 14 residues. The CDR3 DNA reads TGTGCTAGTGGTTTGGTCGGGACTTACAATGAGCAGTTCTTC. Translating it yields CASGLVGTYNEQFF. The full variable domain, its missing parts supplied by reference TRBV12-5 and TRBJ2-1, is DARVTQTPRHKVTEMGQEVTMRCQPILGHNTVFWYRQTMMQGLELLAYFRNRAPLDDSGMPKDRFSAEMPDATLATLKIQPSEPRDSAVYFCASGLVGTYNEQFFGPGTRLTVL.

This clonotype was found a few times. This chain uses TRBV4-1 with TRBJ2-3; 9 bases match TRBD1. The CDR3 runs to 16 residues. In germline, CDR1 is MGHRA, CDR2 YSYEKL. Trimming cost V 5 bases and J 3 bases; bases outside gene matches: 9. CDR3 protein: CASSFTGTGLTDTQYF. In DNA, the CDR3 is TGCGCCAGCAGCTTCACCGGGACAGGGTTGACAGATACGCAGTATTTT.

This clonotype was recorded at least ten times. The J gene is TRBJ2-7, the V gene TRBV14; the match to TRBD2 covers 8 bases. The junction had 8 bases not matched to a gene; V was cut back by 4 bases and J by 3 bases. The CDR3 totals 15 residues. Germline lookup yields CDR1 SGHDN and CDR2 FVKESK. CDR3 DNA: TGTGCCAGCAGCCGCGCGGGGGGCGGGAGCTACGAGCAGTACTTC. Protein: CASSRAGGGSYEQYF.

This clonotype was detected ten times or more. This sequence joins TRBV5-1 and TRBJ1-2; D is unclear. This CDR3 is 11 amino acids long. Germline V gene lookup returns CDR1 SGHRS and CDR2 YFSETQ. The germline V and J ends were trimmed by 1 base and 6 bases, with 4 bases remaining between them. The CDR3 coding sequence is TGCGCCAGCAGCTTGCAGGATGGCTACACCTTC. Residues: CASSLQDGYTF.

In nucleotides, the CDR3 is TGTGCTAGTGGTTTGGGCCGCGACAGGGGAAGTGGCTTGGGTGGAAACACCATATATTTT. Its translation is CASGLGRDRGSGLGGNTIYF. The rearrangement uses TRBV12-5 and TRBJ1-3; TRBD1 agrees at 8 bases. CDR1 and CDR2 (germline): LGHNT, FRNRAP. With 1 base clipped from V and 3 bases from J, the junction kept 17 bases outside the gene matches. The CDR3 runs 20 residues.

The genes are TRBV30 and TRBJ2-7; 7 bases line up with TRBD1. The V gene end was trimmed by 3 bases and the J gene end by 0 bases; junction bases not matched to a gene: 5. CDR3 length equals 14 residues. Germline V lookup: CDR1 GTSNPN, CDR2 SVGIG (reference sequence). CDR3 bases: TGTGCCTGGAGGGGGACAGACTCCTCCTACGAGCAGTACTTC. Translating gives CAWRGTDSSYEQYF.

This clonotype was observed a few times. V and J are TRBV18 and TRBJ2-7, with TRBD1 matching 7 bases. Unmatched junction bases numbered 4, after V lost 1 base and J lost 4 bases. There are 14 residues in the CDR3. In germline, CDR1 is KGHSH, CDR2 LQKENI. CDR3 nucleotides: TGTGCCAGCTCACCACTAGACAGGGTTTACGAGCAGTACTTC. Translating it yields CASSPLDRVYEQYF.

This clonotype came up a few times. This chain links TRBV5-1 with TRBJ1-4; 7 bases fit TRBD1. Per germline, CDR1 SGHRS and CDR2 YFSETQ. The V and J ends lost 0 bases and 5 bases, in that order; junction bases with no gene match: 10. The CDR3 length is 17 residues. DNA of the CDR3: TGCGCCAGCAGCTTGGCGGGAATGACAGGGAAAAATGAAAAACTGTTTTTT. It translates to CASSLAGMTGKNEKLFF.

The J gene is TRBJ2-7, the V gene TRBV27; D unclear. The CDR3 is 15 amino acids. Germline CDR1 reads MNHEY; CDR2 reads SMNVEV (reference sequence). Between the trimmed V and J ends, which lost 4 bases and 0 bases, there was a span of 13 bases. The CDR3 region has the DNA TGTGCCAGCAGTTCTCGGCTGGTGGGCTCCTACGAGCAGTACTTC. Protein sequence: CASSSRLVGSYEQYF.

This clonotype was seen a few times. The chain has TRBV3-1 and TRBJ1-4; D is unresolved. The CDR3 spans 13 residues. V lost 8 bases, J lost 8 bases, and 15 bases lay in between. Germline V CDR1 and CDR2: LGHDT, YNNKEL (reference sequence). The CDR3 region is CASGWKGHEKLFF. In nucleotides, the CDR3 is TGTGCCAGCGGGTGGAAGGGTCACGAAAAACTGTTTTTT.

This clonotype was seen repeatedly, ten times or more. This chain uses TRBV6-2 or TRBV6-3 with TRBJ2-2, with D unclear. Trimming left V 6 bases short and J 2 bases short, with 4 bases between. CDR3 length: 12 amino acids. Germline CDR1 and CDR2: MNHEY and SVGEGT. The CDR3 region is CASRSNTGELFF. The CDR3 bases are TGTGCCAGCAGAAGTAACACCGGGGAGCTGTTTTTT.

This clonotype appeared many times. The chain uses TRBV7-9 and TRBJ2-7; D is unresolved. Germline lookup yields CDR1 SEHNR and CDR2 FQNEAQ (reference sequence). Trimming took off 1 base at V and 1 base at J, with 14 bases between the two ends. The CDR3 runs 16 residues. DNA for the CDR3: TGTGCCAGCAGCTTAGAAGGCTACAGCTCATCCTACGAGCAGTACTTC. Translated, it gives CASSLEGYSSSYEQYF.

This clonotype was counted many times. The chain uses TRBV28 and TRBJ2-2; tentatively, D is TRBD1 or TRBD2 (5 bases each). V was pared by 3 bases and J by 3 bases, with 17 bases between. The CDR3 runs to 17 residues. Germline V gene data show CDR1 as MDHEN and CDR2 as SYDVKM. CDR3 amino acids: CASSFGTDLIHTGELFF. The CDR3 region has the DNA TGTGCCAGCAGTTTCGGGACCGATCTTATACACACCGGGGAGCTGTTTTTT.

This clonotype was counted a few times. This chain joins TRBV6-1 and TRBJ2-4, with 8 bases identical to TRBD1. With V trimmed by 3 bases and J by 6 bases, 4 bases remained unmatched. The CDR3 covers 14 residues. CDR1 is MNHNS and CDR2 is SASEGT in the germline V gene. CDR3 coding DNA: TGTGCCAGCAGTGAGGACAGGGTCTTAAACATTCAGTACTTC. Encoded protein: CASSEDRVLNIQYF.

Only a few counts were recorded for this clonotype. The V gene is TRBV20-1, the J gene TRBJ2-5; maybe TRBD1 (5 bases). CDR1 is DFQATT and CDR2 is SNEGSKA in the germline V gene (reference sequence). The V and J ends lost 6 bases and 5 bases respectively, with 19 bases between them. This CDR3 is 14 amino acids long. CDR3 coding DNA: TGCAGTGCCAAAATGGACGTAGGGGCGGAGACCCAGTACTTC. As protein: CSAKMDVGAETQYF.

Concerning this clonotype itself: This clone may be a read error of a much larger clone one base away. The chain joins TRBV6-2 or TRBV6-3 to TRBJ2-5, with 7 bases lining up with TRBD2. Trimming at V came to 0 bases and at J to 7 bases, leaving 2 bases not matched to a gene. The germline gives CDR1 MNHEY, CDR2 SVGEGT. The CDR3 extends over 13 amino acids. Here the CDR3 reads CASSYSWGGTQYF. The CDR3 nucleotides are TGTGCCAGCAGTTACTCGTGGGGGGGGACCCAGTACTTC.